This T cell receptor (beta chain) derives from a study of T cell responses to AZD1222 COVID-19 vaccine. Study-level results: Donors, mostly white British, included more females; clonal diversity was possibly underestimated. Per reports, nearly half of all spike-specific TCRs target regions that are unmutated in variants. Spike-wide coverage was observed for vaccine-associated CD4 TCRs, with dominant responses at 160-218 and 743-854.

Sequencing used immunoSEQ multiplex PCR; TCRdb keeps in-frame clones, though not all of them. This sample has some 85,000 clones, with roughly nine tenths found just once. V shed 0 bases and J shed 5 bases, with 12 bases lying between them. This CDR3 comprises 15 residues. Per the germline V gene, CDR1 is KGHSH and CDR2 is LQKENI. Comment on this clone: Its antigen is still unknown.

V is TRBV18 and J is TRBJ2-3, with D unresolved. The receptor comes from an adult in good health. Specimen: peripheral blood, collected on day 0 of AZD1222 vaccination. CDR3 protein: CASSPPQWFGDTQYF. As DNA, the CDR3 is TGTGCCAGCTCACCACCGCAGTGGTTCGGAGATACGCAGTATTTT.